One and the same sample provided the 28 T cell receptor beta chains below, sequenced in a study of glioma-infiltrating T cells after dendritic cell vaccination. Profiled with immunoSEQ multiplex PCR; TCRdb holds only in-frame clones, not every one. The data contain about 87,000 clones, 70% to 90% of them seen just once; the ten biggest clones take up approximately 3%. The specimen was blood, collected before dendritic cell vaccination. These TCRs come from a human donor with glioblastoma.

This chain uses TRBV19 with TRBJ2-5; possibly TRBD2 for D (5 bases). Trimming took 6 bases from V and 5 from J, leaving 16 bases between them. CDR3 size: 14 residues. CDR1 is LNHDA, CDR2 SQIVND, per germline (reference sequence). The CDR3 bases are TGTGCCAGTAGCGTTGGTAGCGCGATGGAGACCCAGTACTTC. This encodes CASSVGSAMETQYF.

The chain recombines TRBV19 with TRBJ2-7; 8 positions agree with TRBD1. The CDR3 totals 16 residues. J was trimmed by 3 bases and V by 1 base; bases with no gene match: 8. In germline, CDR1 is LNHDA, CDR2 SQIVND (reference sequence). CDR3 sequence: CASSIATGQVSYEQYF. In DNA, the CDR3 is TGTGCCAGTAGTATAGCAACGGGACAGGTGAGCTACGAGCAGTACTTC.

This chain connects TRBV6-1 to TRBJ2-2; 11 bases fit TRBD2. The CDR3 consists of 13 residues. With V trimmed by 6 bases and J by 6 bases, 0 bases remained unmatched. CDR1 MNHNS and CDR2 SASEGT come from the germline V gene. The CDR3 reads CASRLAGAGELFF. CDR3 coding DNA: TGTGCCAGCAGACTAGCGGGAGCCGGGGAGCTGTTTTTT.

The genes are TRBV7-9 and TRBJ1-5; D may be TRBD1 (5 bases). Trimming shortened V by 5 bases and J by 7 bases, and 12 bases separated the two germline ends. This CDR3 spans 13 amino acids. Looked up from germline, CDR1 is SEHNR and CDR2 is FQNEAQ (reference sequence). Here the CDR3 DNA reads TGTGCCAGCAGCAAGGGACTGCAACAGCCCCAGCATTTT. It specifies CASSKGLQQPQHF.

The V gene is TRBV5-4, the J gene TRBJ1-1; TRBD1 matches at 8 bases. Per germline, CDR1 SGHNT and CDR2 YYREEE (reference sequence). The CDR3 length is 15 residues. J lost 0 bases, V lost 4 bases, and 5 bases had no gene match. The CDR3 DNA is TGTGCCAGCAGCACCCGGACAGGGCTGAACACTGAAGCTTTCTTT. This encodes CASSTRTGLNTEAFF.

This rearrangement joins TRBV6-6 to TRBJ2-7; 10 bases agree with TRBD2. Trimming removed 5 bases from V and 1 base from J; junction bases left unmatched: 5. The CDR3 consists of 15 residues. The germline CDR1 and CDR2 sequences are MNHNY and SVGAGI (reference sequence). The CDR3 here is CASSTGTSASYEQYF. CDR3 nucleotides: TGTGCCAGCAGTACCGGGACTAGCGCGTCCTACGAGCAGTACTTC.

This clone appeared once. The chain carries TRBV7-3 and TRBJ2-1; 11 positions agree with TRBD2. After removal of 1 base from V and 8 bases from J, the junction contained 4 bases not matched to a gene. CDR3 size: 15 residues. Germline loops: CDR1 SGHTA, CDR2 FQGTGA. The CDR3 nucleotides read TGTGCCAGCAGCTTAAAACTAGCGGGAGCGGATGAGCAGTTCTTC. Translated, it gives CASSLKLAGADEQFF.

The rearrangement joins TRBV19 to TRBJ2-7, with a tentative D call TRBD1 (6 bases). The CDR3 spans 13 residues. V gave up 5 bases and J gave up 4 bases, with 12 bases separating them. CDR1 is LNHDA and CDR2 is SQIVND in the germline V gene (reference sequence). CDR3 protein: CASSPTQGYEQYF. In DNA, the CDR3 is TGTGCCAGTAGTCCAACCCAGGGGTACGAGCAGTACTTC.

V and J are TRBV5-6 and TRBJ2-5; 12 bases fit TRBD2. Germline V gives CDR1 SGHDT, CDR2 YYEEEE. This CDR3 region has 17 residues. Losses at the gene ends were 3 bases for V and 5 bases for J; bases not matched to a gene: 11. The CDR3 loop is CASSWARLAGVKETQYF. In DNA form, the CDR3 reads TGTGCCAGCAGCTGGGCGCGACTAGCGGGGGTCAAGGAGACCCAGTACTTC.

The chain employs TRBV4-1 and TRBJ2-7; TRBD1 is a possible D gene (5 bases). The CDR3 runs to 15 residues. V was clipped by 2 bases and J by 0 bases, with 11 bases between them. CDR1 is MGHRA and CDR2 is YSYEKL in the germline V gene. The CDR3 DNA sequence: TGCGCCAGCAGCCAAAGCGCGACAGCCTCCTACGAGCAGTACTTC. This sequence encodes CASSQSATASYEQYF.

J is TRBJ1-2 and V is TRBV5-8; a weak D match, TRBD1 (6 bases). The germline V and J ends were trimmed by 4 bases and 2 bases, with 12 bases remaining between them. The CDR3 runs to 14 residues. The germline V gene encodes CDR1 SGHTS and CDR2 YDEGEE. The CDR3 loop reads CASSHPRGNYGYTF. The CDR3 DNA sequence: TGTGCCAGCAGCCACCCGAGGGGGAACTATGGCTACACCTTC. The whole variable domain, remainder taken from reference TRBV5-8 and TRBJ1-2, is EAGVTQSPTHLIKTRGQQATLRCSPISGHTSVYWYQQALGLGLQFLLWYDEGEERNRGNFPPRFSGRQFPNYSSELNVNALELEDSALYLCASSHPRGNYGYTFGSGTRLTVV.

This clone occurred a few times. The gene calls are TRBV5-1 and TRBJ1-1; D is unresolved. Per germline, CDR1 SGHRS and CDR2 YFSETQ. The CDR3 is made up of 16 amino acids. V shed 0 bases and J shed 0 bases, with 12 bases lying between them. CDR3 coding DNA: TGCGCCAGCAGCTTGGGGAGGGCTACTATGAACACTGAAGCTTTCTTT. This translates into CASSLGRATMNTEAFF.

The chain carries TRBV19 and TRBJ2-1; 7 nucleotides match TRBD1. Germline-derived CDR1 and CDR2 are LNHDA and SQIVND (reference sequence). The CDR3 totals 15 residues. The ends lost 6 bases at V and 4 bases at J; junction bases unmatched: 9. CDR3 loop: CASRSLGTEYNEQFF. In nucleotides, the CDR3 is TGTGCCAGTAGGTCCCTCGGGACAGAATACAATGAGCAGTTCTTC.

In its sample, this clone was seen a few times. V usage is TRBV2 and J usage is TRBJ2-3; 7 nucleotides line up with TRBD2. V gave up 7 bases and J gave up 2 bases; unmatched junction bases: 6. This CDR3 has 14 residues. Per germline, CDR1 SNHLY and CDR2 FYNNEI. The CDR3 nucleotides read TGTGCCAGCAAGGCGGGGGAACCCACAGATACGCAGTATTTT. This translates into CASKAGEPTDTQYF.

This chain joins TRBV30 and TRBJ1-5, with D unresolved. Germline assignment: CDR1 GTSNPN and CDR2 SVGIG (reference sequence). The CDR3 has 15 amino acids. Trimming shortened V by 0 bases and J by 2 bases, and 11 bases separated the two germline ends. The DNA of the CDR3 is TGTGCCTGGAGTGTCGGTCACTCGGGCAATCAGCCCCAGCATTTT. Its translation is CAWSVGHSGNQPQHF. Filled out from reference TRBV30 and TRBJ1-5, the complete variable domain reads SQTIHQWPATLVQPVGSPLSLECTVEGTSNPNLYWYRQAAGRGLQLLFYSVGIGQISSEVPQNLSASRPQDRQFILSSKKLLLSDSGFYLCAWSVGHSGNQPQHFGDGTRLSIL.

V gene TRBV6-1 combines with J gene TRBJ1-5; D call uncertain. Trimming removed 4 bases at V and 0 bases at J, with 4 bases between. The length of the CDR3 is 13 residues. Germline V CDR1 and CDR2: MNHNS, SASEGT. The CDR3 loop is CASSAYSNQPQHF. CDR3 DNA sequence: TGTGCCAGCAGTGCCTATAGCAATCAGCCCCAGCATTTT.

This clone appeared a few times. The V call is TRBV7-3, the J call TRBJ2-7; 9 nucleotides align to TRBD1. The junction had 2 bases not matched to a gene; V was cut back by 5 bases and J by 3 bases. The CDR3 extends over 13 amino acids. CDR1 and CDR2 from the germline V gene are SGHTA and FQGTGA. The CDR3 is CASSPGQGYEQYF. CDR3 bases: TGTGCCAGCAGCCCGGGACAGGGCTACGAGCAGTACTTC.

This clone was recorded only once. CDR3 amino acids: CASSYSWTLNTEAFF. The CDR3 nucleotides read TGTGCCAGCAGTTACTCATGGACACTTAACACTGAAGCTTTCTTT. The chain is built from TRBV6-5 and TRBJ1-1; D might be TRBD1 (5 bases). Germline CDR1 and CDR2: MNHEY and SVGAGI. This CDR3 is built from 15 residues. Trimming shortened V by 0 bases and J by 2 bases, and 10 bases separated the two germline ends.

The CDR3 nucleotides read TGTGCCAGCAGCGTAGGGGAGGGAGCAGGAGCCTACGAGCAGTACTTC. This gives the protein CASSVGEGAGAYEQYF. The rearrangement uses TRBV9 and TRBJ2-5; TRBD2 matches 7 bases. The assigned J gene may be wrong: the sequence end matches TRBJ2-7 better. CDR3 length: 16 amino acids. CDR1 SGDLS and CDR2 YYNGEE come from the germline V gene.

This chain uses TRBV18 with TRBJ2-1; possible D gene TRBD2, 5 bases. V was pared by 3 bases and J by 6 bases, with 9 bases between. This CDR3 spans 13 amino acids. CDR1 is KGHSH and CDR2 is LQKENI in the germline V gene. In DNA form, the CDR3 reads TGTGCCAGCTCACCCGTTCGGGGCAATGAGCAGTTCTTC. Amino acids: CASSPVRGNEQFF. The full variable domain, in which reference TRBV18 and TRBJ2-1 provide the parts outside the CDR3, is NAGVMQNPRHLVRRRGQEARLRCSPMKGHSHVYWYRQLPEEGLKFMVYLQKENIIDESGMPKERFSAEFPKEGPSILRIQQVVRGDSAAYFCASSPVRGNEQFFGPGTRLTVL.

The V gene is TRBV11-2, the J gene TRBJ1-1, with a possible D match to TRBD1 (6 bases). The ends were cut back, 5 bases at V and 1 base at J, with 14 bases in the middle. Germline V gene lookup returns CDR1 SGHAT and CDR2 FQNNGV. The CDR3 extends over 15 amino acids. The CDR3 reads CASSRFGQTNTEAFF. The CDR3, as DNA: TGTGCCAGCAGCCGCTTCGGACAGACGAACACTGAAGCTTTCTTT.

The V gene is TRBV5-1, the J gene TRBJ1-1, with 7 bases aligning to TRBD1. Germline values: CDR1 SGHRS, CDR2 YFSETQ. This CDR3 is 13 amino acids long. The V segment lost 6 bases and the J segment 3 bases; nucleotides outside the gene matches: 5. CDR3 sequence reads: CASTSGTDTEAFF. In DNA, the CDR3 is TGCGCCAGCACCTCGGGGACAGACACTGAAGCTTTCTTT.

This chain connects TRBV6-1 to TRBJ2-7, with 10 positions matching TRBD1. V lost 6 bases and J lost 4; bases outside the gene matches: 9. The CDR3 length is 15 residues. The germline gives CDR1 MNHNS, CDR2 SASEGT. The CDR3 nucleotides read TGTGCCAGCAGGGATGGGGGACAGGGGCTATACGAGCAGTACTTC. Translation: CASRDGGQGLYEQYF.

The CDR3 nucleotides read TGTGCCAGCAGTTTGGCGGGGGGCGAAGATACGCAGTATTTT. Residues: CASSLAGGEDTQYF. The chain combines TRBV27 with TRBJ2-3, with 8 bases lining up with TRBD2. Germline V lookup: CDR1 MNHEY, CDR2 SMNVEV (reference sequence). V shed 3 bases, J shed 5 bases, and the junction held 4 bases outside the gene matches. The CDR3 covers 14 residues.

This chain links TRBV7-2 with TRBJ2-3, with 7 bases lining up with TRBD2. V gave up 0 bases and J gave up 4 bases; unmatched junction bases: 1. In germline, CDR1 is SGHTA, CDR2 FQGNSA. The CDR3 is made up of 14 amino acids. The CDR3 coding sequence is TGTGCCAGCAGCTTAGCGGGAGGGGCAGATACGCAGTATTTT. It is translated as CASSLAGGADTQYF. Based on the CDR3 plus reference TRBV7-2 and TRBJ2-3, the full variable domain is GAGVSQSPSNKVTEKGKDVELRCDPISGHTALYWYRQSLGQGLEFLIYFQGNSAPDKSGLPSDRFSAERTGGSVSTLTIQRTQQEDSAVYLCASSLAGGADTQYFGPGTRLTVL.

This chain joins TRBV19 and TRBJ1-3; D not certain. The V and J ends lost 3 bases and 7 bases respectively, with 13 bases between them. The CDR3 covers 14 residues. CDR1 is LNHDA, CDR2 SQIVND, per germline (reference sequence). CDR3 in amino acids: CASSIGQAGNTIYF. CDR3 bases: TGTGCCAGTAGTATCGGCCAGGCCGGTAACACCATATATTTT. The full variable domain, rest sourced from reference TRBV19 and TRBJ1-3, is DGGITQSPKYLFRKEGQNVTLSCEQNLNHDAMYWYRQDPGQGLRLIYYSQIVNDFQKGDIAEGYSVSREKKESFPLTVTSAQKNPTAFYLCASSIGQAGNTIYFGEGSWLTVV.

This chain connects TRBV11-2 to TRBJ1-2; 7 nucleotides match TRBD1. CDR3 size: 15 residues. V lost 1 base to trimming and J lost 7 bases; unmatched junction nucleotides: 9. Germline CDR1 reads SGHAT; CDR2 reads FQNNGV. CDR3 amino acids: CASSLGGSAGGGYTF. DNA of the CDR3: TGTGCCAGCAGCTTAGGAGGATCGGCAGGGGGTGGCTACACCTTC.

This clone was found a few times. This chain links TRBV6-6 with TRBJ2-1, with TRBD2 identical over 9 bases. Germline V gene sequence: CDR1 MNHNY, CDR2 SVGAGI (reference sequence). The J segment lost 6 bases and the V segment lost 1 base, leaving 7 bases of the junction unmatched. The CDR3 totals 16 residues. The CDR3 spells CASSYLRGGGANEQFF. Here the CDR3 DNA reads TGTGCCAGCAGTTACTTACGGGGCGGGGGGGCCAATGAGCAGTTCTTC.